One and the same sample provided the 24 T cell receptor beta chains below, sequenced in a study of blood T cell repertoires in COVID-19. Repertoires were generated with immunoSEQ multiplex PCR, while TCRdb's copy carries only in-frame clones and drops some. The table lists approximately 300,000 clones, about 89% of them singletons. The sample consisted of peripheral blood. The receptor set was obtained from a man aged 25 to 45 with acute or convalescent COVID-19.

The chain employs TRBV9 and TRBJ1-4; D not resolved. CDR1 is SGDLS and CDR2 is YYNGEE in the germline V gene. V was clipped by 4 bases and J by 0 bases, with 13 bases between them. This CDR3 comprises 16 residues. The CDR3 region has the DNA TGTGCCAGCAGCCCCAGGCATGCCGCAACTAATGAAAAACTGTTTTTT. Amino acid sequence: CASSPRHAATNEKLFF.

The chain's CDR3 is CSVPRAPQETQYF. The CDR3 DNA sequence: TGCAGCGTCCCTAGAGCTCCTCAAGAGACCCAGTACTTC. The chain couples TRBV29-1 to TRBJ2-5, with unresolved D. CDR1 is SQVTM, CDR2 ANQGSEA, per germline. Deletions cut 6 bases from V and 2 bases from J, with 13 bases between. This CDR3 region has 13 residues.

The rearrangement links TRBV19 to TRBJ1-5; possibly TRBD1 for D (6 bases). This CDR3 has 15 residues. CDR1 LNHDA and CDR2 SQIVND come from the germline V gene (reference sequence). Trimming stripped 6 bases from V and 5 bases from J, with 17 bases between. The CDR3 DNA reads TGTGCCAGTAGAGCCCAGGGGTGGTATGATCAGCCCCAGCATTTT. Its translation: CASRAQGWYDQPQHF.

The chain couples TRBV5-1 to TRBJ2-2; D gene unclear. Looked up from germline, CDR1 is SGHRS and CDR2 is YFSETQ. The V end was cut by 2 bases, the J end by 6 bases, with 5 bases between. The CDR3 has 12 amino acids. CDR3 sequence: CASSFPSGELFF. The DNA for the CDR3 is TGCGCCAGCAGCTTTCCGTCCGGGGAGCTGTTTTTT.

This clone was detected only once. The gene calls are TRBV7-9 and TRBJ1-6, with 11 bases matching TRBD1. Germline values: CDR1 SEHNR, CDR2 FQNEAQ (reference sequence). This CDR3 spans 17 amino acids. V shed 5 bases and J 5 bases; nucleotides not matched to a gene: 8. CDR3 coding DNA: TGTGCCAGCAGCAAGGGAGGGACAGGGGGAAATAATTCACCCCTCCACTTT. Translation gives CASSKGGTGGNNSPLHF.

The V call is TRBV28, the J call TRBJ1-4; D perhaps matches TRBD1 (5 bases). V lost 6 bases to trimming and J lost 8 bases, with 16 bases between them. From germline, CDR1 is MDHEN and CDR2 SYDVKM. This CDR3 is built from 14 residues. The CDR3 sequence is CASRTGGSGEKLFF. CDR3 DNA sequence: TGTGCCAGCAGAACGGGGGGGTCGGGAGAAAAACTGTTTTTT.

CDR3 nucleotide sequence: TGTGCCACCAGCAGAGGCGACTCCCCACTCACAGATACGCAGTATTTT. Its translation: CATSRGDSPLTDTQYF. The V call is TRBV15, the J call TRBJ2-3; unclear D gene. V was pared by 1 base and J by 2 bases, with 13 bases between. This CDR3 has 16 amino acids. Germline CDR1 LNHNV, CDR2 YYDKDF (reference sequence).

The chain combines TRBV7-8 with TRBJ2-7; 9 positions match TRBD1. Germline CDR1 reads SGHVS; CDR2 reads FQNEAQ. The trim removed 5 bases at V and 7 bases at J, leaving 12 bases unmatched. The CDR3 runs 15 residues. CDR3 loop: CASSPPTGGAKEQYF. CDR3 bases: TGTGCCAGCAGCCCCCCCACAGGGGGCGCGAAGGAGCAGTACTTC. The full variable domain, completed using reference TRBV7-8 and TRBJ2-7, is GAGVSQSPRYKVAKRGQDVALRCDPISGHVSLFWYQQALGQGPEFLTYFQNEAQLDKSGLPSDRFFAERPEGSVSTLKIQRTQQEDSAVYLCASSPPTGGAKEQYFGPGTRLTVT.

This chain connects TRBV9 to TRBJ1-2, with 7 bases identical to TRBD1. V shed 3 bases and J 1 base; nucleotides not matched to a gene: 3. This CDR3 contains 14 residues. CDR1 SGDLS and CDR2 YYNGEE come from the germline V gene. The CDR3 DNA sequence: TGTGCCAGCAGCGCCAACAGGGGTAACTATGGCTACACCTTC. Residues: CASSANRGNYGYTF.

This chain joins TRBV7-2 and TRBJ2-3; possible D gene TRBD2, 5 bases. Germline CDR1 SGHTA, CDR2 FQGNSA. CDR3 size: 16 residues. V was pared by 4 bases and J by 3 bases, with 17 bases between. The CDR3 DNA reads TGTGCCAGCAGCTCCGAACCCGGGATTGTTACAGATACGCAGTATTTT. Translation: CASSSEPGIVTDTQYF.

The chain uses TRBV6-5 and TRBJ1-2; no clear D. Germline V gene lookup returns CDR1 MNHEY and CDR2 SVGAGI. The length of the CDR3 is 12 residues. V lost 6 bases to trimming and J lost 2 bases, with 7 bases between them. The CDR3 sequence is CASRAENYGYTF. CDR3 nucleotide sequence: TGTGCCAGCAGGGCGGAAAACTATGGCTACACCTTC.

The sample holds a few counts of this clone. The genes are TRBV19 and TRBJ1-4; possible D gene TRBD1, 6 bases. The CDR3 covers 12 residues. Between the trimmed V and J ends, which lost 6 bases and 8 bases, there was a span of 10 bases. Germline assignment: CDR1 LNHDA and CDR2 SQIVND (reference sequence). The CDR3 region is CASSGQLEKLFF. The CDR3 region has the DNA TGTGCCAGTAGCGGACAGCTAGAAAAACTGTTTTTT.

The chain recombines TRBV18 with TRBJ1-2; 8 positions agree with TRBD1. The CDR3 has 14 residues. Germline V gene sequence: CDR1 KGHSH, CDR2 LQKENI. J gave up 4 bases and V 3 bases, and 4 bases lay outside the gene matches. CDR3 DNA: TGTGCCAGCTCACCGGACAGGGATTTCTATGGCTACACCTTC. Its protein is CASSPDRDFYGYTF.

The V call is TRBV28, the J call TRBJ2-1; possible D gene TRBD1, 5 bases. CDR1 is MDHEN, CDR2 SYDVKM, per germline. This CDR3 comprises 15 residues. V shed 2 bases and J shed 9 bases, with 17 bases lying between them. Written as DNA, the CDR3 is TGTGCCAGCAGTTTAAGAACCCCCCAGGGCCGTGAGCAGTTCTTC. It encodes CASSLRTPQGREQFF. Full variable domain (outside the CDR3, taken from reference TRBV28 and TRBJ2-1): DVKVTQSSRYLVKRTGEKVFLECVQDMDHENMFWYRQDPGLGLRLIYFSYDVKMKEKGDIPEGYSVSREKKERFSLILESASTNQTSMYLCASSLRTPQGREQFFGPGTRLTVL.

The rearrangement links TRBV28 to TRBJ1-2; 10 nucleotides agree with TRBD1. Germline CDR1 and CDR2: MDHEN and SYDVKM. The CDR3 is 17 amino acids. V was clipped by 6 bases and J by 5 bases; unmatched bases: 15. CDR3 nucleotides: TGTGCCAGCAGGACCAACCCCCGGACAGGGGGTCAATATGGCTACACCTTC. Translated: CASRTNPRTGGQYGYTF.

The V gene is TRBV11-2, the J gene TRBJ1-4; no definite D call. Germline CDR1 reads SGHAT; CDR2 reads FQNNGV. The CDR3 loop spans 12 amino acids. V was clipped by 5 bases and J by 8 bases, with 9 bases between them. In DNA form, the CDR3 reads TGTGCCAGCAGCCGCCTACGCGAAAAACTGTTTTTT. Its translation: CASSRLREKLFF.

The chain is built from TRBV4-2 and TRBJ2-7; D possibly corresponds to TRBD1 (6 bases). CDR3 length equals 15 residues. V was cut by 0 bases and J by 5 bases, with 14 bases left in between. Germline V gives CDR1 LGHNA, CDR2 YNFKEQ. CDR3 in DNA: TGTGCCAGCAGCCAAGATCGTGCCAGGGGTAACGAGCAGTACTTC. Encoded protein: CASSQDRARGNEQYF.

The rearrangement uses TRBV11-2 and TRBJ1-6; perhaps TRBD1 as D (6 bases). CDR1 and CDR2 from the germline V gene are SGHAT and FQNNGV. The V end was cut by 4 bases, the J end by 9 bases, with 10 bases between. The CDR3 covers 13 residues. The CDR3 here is CASSSSGVSPLHF. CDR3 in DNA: TGTGCCAGCAGCTCATCAGGGGTTTCACCCCTCCACTTT.

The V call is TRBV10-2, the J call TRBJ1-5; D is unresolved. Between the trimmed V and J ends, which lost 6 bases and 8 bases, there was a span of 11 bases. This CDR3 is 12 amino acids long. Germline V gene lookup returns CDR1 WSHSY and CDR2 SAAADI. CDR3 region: CASSYDLKPQHF. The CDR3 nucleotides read TGCGCCAGCAGCTACGACTTGAAGCCCCAGCATTTT.

CDR3 nucleotides: TGTGCCAGTAGTACTCAGGTCGTTGGGACTGAAGCTTTCTTT. Its protein is CASSTQVVGTEAFF. This sequence joins TRBV19 and TRBJ1-1; D is unresolved. CDR1 and CDR2 (germline): LNHDA, SQIVND (reference sequence). V was clipped by 4 bases and J by 5 bases, with 14 bases between them. CDR3 length: 14 residues.

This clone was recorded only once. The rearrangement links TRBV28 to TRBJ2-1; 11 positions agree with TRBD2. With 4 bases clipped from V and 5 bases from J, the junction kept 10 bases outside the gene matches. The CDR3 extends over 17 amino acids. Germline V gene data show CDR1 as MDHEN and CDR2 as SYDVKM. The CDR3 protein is CASSWGLAAITHNEQFF. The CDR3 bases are TGTGCCAGCAGTTGGGGACTAGCGGCAATTACCCACAATGAGCAGTTCTTC.

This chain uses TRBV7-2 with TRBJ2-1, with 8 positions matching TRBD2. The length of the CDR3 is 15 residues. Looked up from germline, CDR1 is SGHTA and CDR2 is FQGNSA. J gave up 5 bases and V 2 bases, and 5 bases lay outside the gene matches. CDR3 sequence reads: CASSLIAGSDNEQFF. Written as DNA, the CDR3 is TGTGCCAGCAGCTTAATAGCGGGATCCGACAATGAGCAGTTCTTC.

The CDR3 loop reads CASSQRLAGTYNEQFF. The CDR3 DNA is TGTGCCAGCAGCCAAAGACTAGCGGGTACCTACAATGAGCAGTTCTTC. The chain combines TRBV3-1 (or the pseudogene TRBV3-2) with TRBJ2-1; 10 nucleotides align to TRBD2. CDR3 length: 16 amino acids. V trimming: 2 bases; J trimming: 2 bases; junction bases outside the gene matches: 3. Germline CDR1 reads LGHDT; CDR2 reads YNNKEL (reference sequence).

CDR3 sequence: CASSTTGQSSYEQYF. The CDR3 DNA is TGTGCCAGTAGTACAACGGGACAGTCCTCCTACGAGCAGTACTTC. The chain employs TRBV19 and TRBJ2-7, with 7 bases aligning to TRBD1. From germline, CDR1 is LNHDA and CDR2 SQIVND (reference sequence). The CDR3 runs 15 residues. Trimming removed 4 bases from V and 0 bases from J; junction bases left unmatched: 6.